These 2 T cell receptor beta chains came from one sample sequenced in a study of blood T cell repertoires in COVID-19. Here immunoSEQ multiplex PCR was the method, and the copy in TCRdb shows in-frame clones only, minus some. The data contain about 270,000 clones, about 83% of them singletons. The sample was peripheral blood. The receptors stem from an elderly woman with COVID-19, enrolled during active disease.

This chain joins TRBV5-1 and TRBJ1-1, with D unclear. In germline, CDR1 is SGHRS, CDR2 YFSETQ. There are 12 residues in the CDR3. V lost 0 bases and J 8 bases, leaving 8 bases between the germline ends. Here the CDR3 reads CASSLVGLEAFF. The CDR3 DNA sequence: TGCGCCAGCAGCTTGGTCGGGTTGGAAGCTTTCTTT.

V is TRBV4-3 and J is TRBJ1-2; D is possibly TRBD1 (6 bases). Looked up from germline, CDR1 is LGHNA and CDR2 is YSLEER. V lost 2 bases to trimming and J lost 5 bases, with 18 bases between them. This CDR3 contains 16 residues. The DNA for the CDR3 is TGCGCCAGCAGCCAATCTGCGGAGGGGGGGAGATATGGCTACACCTTC. It encodes CASSQSAEGGRYGYTF.